This T cell receptor beta chain came from a study of T cells in localized non-small cell lung cancer. TCRdb's table, derived via immunoSEQ multiplex PCR, lists solely in-frame clones and lacks some. The profile covers approximately 54,000 clones, with roughly 89% appearing a single time and approximately 5.2% taken by the ten largest. General study points: Heterogeneity stays possible, as sequencing covered only one tumor region.

Trimming cost V 9 bases and J 4 bases, with 19 bases left between them. This CDR3 has 16 amino acids. CDR1 and CDR2 from the germline V gene are SGHVS and FQNEAQ. With regard to this clone: Antigen unknown.

The starting material was peripheral blood, obtained before any cancer treatment. V is TRBV7-8 and J is TRBJ2-6; D is possibly TRBD2 (6 bases). The clonotype was recovered from a woman aged 35-70 years with stage I lung adenocarcinoma. The CDR3 nucleotides are TGTGCCAGTAGGAGGGCAGGGCAGTCCGGGGCCAACGTCCTGACTTTC. It codes for CASRRAGQSGANVLTF.